This T cell receptor beta chain was recovered during a study of T cells after yellow fever vaccination. Template switching with 5'RACE generated the TCR cDNA and added a universal primer site and UMIs. TCRdb re-called the 5' RACE reads with MiXCR, one entry per CDR3 protein. Counted here are about 53,000 distinct CDR3 sequences, around 5.4% occurring once; the ten biggest clones make up about a third. Broader study findings: Some clonotypes, a small share, were shared between CD4 and CD8 compartments. Re-detected after boosting: most primary clones, 96% of CD4 and roughly 90% of CD8. It was the secondary response that reached its peak faster, day 5 versus 15, but it was weaker.

This clonotype came up a few times. This sequence was found in a man younger than 35 who received the YFV17D yellow fever vaccine. The material sequenced was PBMCs, either bulk or a sorted T-cell subset (CD4+, CD8+, memory, or dextramer-sorted; not recorded which), taken on the day of the yellow fever booster vaccination.

The CDR3 sequence: CASSDLGIINTEAFF. CDR3 nucleotide sequence: TGCGCCAGCAGCGACCTCGGGATAATTAACACTGAAGCTTTCTTT. The J gene is TRBJ1-1, the V gene TRBV5-1; D unclear. The germline V gene has CDR1 SGHRS and CDR2 YFSETQ. V was trimmed by 4 bases and J by 2 bases, leaving 15 bases between them. The CDR3 loop spans 15 amino acids. Variable domain in full (rest from reference TRBV5-1 and TRBJ1-1): KAGVTQTPRYLIKTRGQQVTLSCSPISGHRSVSWYQQTPGQGLQFLFEYFSETQRNKGNFPGRFSGRQFSNSRSEMNVSTLELGDSALYLCASSDLGIINTEAFFGQGTRLTVV.